The source of this T cell receptor (beta chain) is a study of metastatic and nonmetastatic thyroid tumors. CDR3 length equals 15 residues. CDR1 is MNHEY and CDR2 is SMNVEV in the germline V gene (reference sequence). Trimming left V 5 bases short and J 5 bases short, with 17 bases between. Using MiXCR, TCRdb reanalyzed the PCR reads. The repertoire has roughly 5,100 clones, 30% to 40% of them found once; the top ten carry 30% to 40%. Before thyroid surgery, none of the patients had received any treatment. This clone came up a few times. Material: adjacent normal tissue. The chain carries TRBV27 and TRBJ2-3, with D possibly being TRBD1 (6 bases). This sequence was found in a female donor with papillary thyroid cancer or a benign thyroid nodule (not recorded which). Some clones in this sample may be carry-over from other donors' samples. The CDR3 loop is CASSLGGSPGDTQYF. CDR3 sequence (DNA): TGTGCCAGCAGTCTAGGGGGTTCACCCGGAGATACGCAGTATTTT.